This T cell receptor beta chain stems from a study of T-cell reconstitution after alpha-beta-depleted transplantation in children (dated by TCRdb to the mid-2010s). The study in broad terms: Using TCR repertoire profiling, the study quantitatively followed how T-cell immune reconstitution unfolded in children after TCRalphabeta/CD19-depleted allogeneic hematopoietic cell transplantation.

In its sample, this clonotype was seen many times. What this receptor recognizes is not known. No quality values exist for individual bases; no much larger clone is one base distant. The receptor library was made with PCR. TCRdb shows the sequencer as Illumina HiSeq 2500. Molecular barcoding was employed in the preparation of TCR libraries, with unique molecular identifiers being used to normalize TCRbeta repertoire quantification. The public reads were reprocessed in TCRdb via fastp at Q25 and MiXCR, keeping in-frame beta chains. CDR3 protein sequences are deduplicated, and each keeps its most common genes and DNA. In this sample the table shows a few hundred thousand distinct CDR3 sequences, around 9.1% of which occur a single time. Of the sample, approximately 7% is held by the ten largest clones. General findings and caveats noted by the study authors: In some patients, high TCRbeta diversity at day 60 was attributed to recipient T cells and intrathymic progenitors that had survived conditioning. The apparently early alphabetaT-cell count recovery about two months after transplant was reportedly dependent on only several hundred rapidly expanded clones derived from non-depleted graft cells. Hyperexpanded clone frequencies declined over subsequent months; after one year, T-cell counts and TCRbeta diversity were mostly attributed to newly produced T cells.

This sample's treatment or condition label indicates: allogeneic hematopoietic cell transplantation with graft depleted of TCRalphabeta T cells and CD19 B cells. Transplant recipients were children who received TCRalphabeta/CD19-depleted allogeneic hematopoietic cell grafts. Counted from cysteine to phenylalanine, this CDR3 has 12 amino acids. This entry keeps only the CDR3 DNA: 36 bases, framed from base 1. A distance of 6 bases separates the germline ends of V and J, which lose 4 bases and 4 bases respectively. From the germline V gene, CDR1 is SGHDN and CDR2 is FVKESK. Recombination connected TRBV14 to TRBJ2-3, with an unclear D gene assignment. The receptor was isolated from a boy under two years old with acute myeloid leukemia, due to receive a stem cell transplant. Sequenced here: PBMCs, sampled before TCRalphabeta/CD19-depleted stem cell transplant. The CDR3 protein: CASSRVADTQYF. The nucleotide sequence reads as follows: TGTGCCAGCAGCCGCGTAGCAGATACGCAGTATTTT.